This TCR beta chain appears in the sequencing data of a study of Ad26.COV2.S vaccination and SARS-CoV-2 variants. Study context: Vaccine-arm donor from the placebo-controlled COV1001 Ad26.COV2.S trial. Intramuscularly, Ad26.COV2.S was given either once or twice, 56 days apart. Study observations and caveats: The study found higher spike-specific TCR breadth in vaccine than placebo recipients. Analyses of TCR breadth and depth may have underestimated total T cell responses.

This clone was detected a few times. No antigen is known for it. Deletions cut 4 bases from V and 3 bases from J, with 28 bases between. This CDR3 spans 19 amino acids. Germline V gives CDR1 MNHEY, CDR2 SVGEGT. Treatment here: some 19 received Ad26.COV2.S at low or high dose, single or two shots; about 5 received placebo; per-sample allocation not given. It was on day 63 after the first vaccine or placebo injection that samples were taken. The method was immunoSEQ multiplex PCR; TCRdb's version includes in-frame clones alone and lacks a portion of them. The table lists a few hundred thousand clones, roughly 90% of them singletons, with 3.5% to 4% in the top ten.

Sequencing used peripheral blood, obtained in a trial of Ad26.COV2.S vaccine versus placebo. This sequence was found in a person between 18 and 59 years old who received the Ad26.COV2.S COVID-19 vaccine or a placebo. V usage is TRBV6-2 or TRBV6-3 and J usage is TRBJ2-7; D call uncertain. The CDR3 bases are TGTGCCAGCAGTTGCCCGTTGCTATCTATAGGTTTCAATTGCTACGAGCAGTACTTC. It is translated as CASSCPLLSIGFNCYEQYF.